This T cell receptor beta chain was identified in a study of cytomegalovirus exposure and HLA in healthy donors. Study observations and caveats: In presence/absence analyses, roughly uniform sequencing depth across donors was assumed.

It was with 60 Vbeta and 13 Jbeta primers that the PCR ran. Clones were read by immunoSEQ multiplex PCR, and TCRdb kept only the in-frame ones, dropping some. The sample carries tens of thousands of clones, about 71% recorded once. The germline gives CDR1 LNHDA, CDR2 SQIVND (reference sequence). Trimming took 0 bases from V and 3 from J, leaving 6 bases between them. This CDR3 spans 13 amino acids. For this clone: As yet, its antigen is unknown.

The study sampled nominally healthy donors, though unrecorded immune exposures were likely. The chain combines TRBV19 with TRBJ2-7; tentative D call: TRBD1 (5 bases). This TCR derives from a woman between 45 and 65 years old in good health and CMV-seropositive. The source material was PBMCs. CDR3 in DNA: TGTGCCAGTAGTATAGACAGGGACTACGAGCAGTACTTC. Protein product: CASSIDRDYEQYF.